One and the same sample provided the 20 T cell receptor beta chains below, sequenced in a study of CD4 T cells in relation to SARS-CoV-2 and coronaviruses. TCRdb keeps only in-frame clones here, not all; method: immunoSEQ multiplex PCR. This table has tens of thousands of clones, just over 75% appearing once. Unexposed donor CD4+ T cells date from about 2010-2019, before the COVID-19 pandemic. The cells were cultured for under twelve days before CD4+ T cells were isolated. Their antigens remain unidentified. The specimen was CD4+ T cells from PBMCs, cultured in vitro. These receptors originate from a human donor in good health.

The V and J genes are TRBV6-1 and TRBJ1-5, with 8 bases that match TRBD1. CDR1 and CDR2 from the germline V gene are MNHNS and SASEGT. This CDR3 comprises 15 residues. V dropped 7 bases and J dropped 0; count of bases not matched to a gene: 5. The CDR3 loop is CASTRTGNSNQPQHF. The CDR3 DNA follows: TGTGCCAGCACCCGGACAGGGAATAGCAATCAGCCCCAGCATTTT.

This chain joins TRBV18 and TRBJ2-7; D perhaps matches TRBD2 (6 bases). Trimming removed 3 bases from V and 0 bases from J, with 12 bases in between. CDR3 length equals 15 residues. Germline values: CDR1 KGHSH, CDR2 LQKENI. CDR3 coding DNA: TGTGCCAGCTCACCTAGCCGGGACTCCTCCTACGAGCAGTACTTC. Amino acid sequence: CASSPSRDSSYEQYF.

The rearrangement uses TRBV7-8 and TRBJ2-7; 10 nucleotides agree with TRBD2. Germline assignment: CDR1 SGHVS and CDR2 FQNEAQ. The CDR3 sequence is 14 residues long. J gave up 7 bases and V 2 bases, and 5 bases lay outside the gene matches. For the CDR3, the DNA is TGTGCCAGCAGCTTACTAGCGGGAGCGATTGAGCAGTACTTC. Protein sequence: CASSLLAGAIEQYF.

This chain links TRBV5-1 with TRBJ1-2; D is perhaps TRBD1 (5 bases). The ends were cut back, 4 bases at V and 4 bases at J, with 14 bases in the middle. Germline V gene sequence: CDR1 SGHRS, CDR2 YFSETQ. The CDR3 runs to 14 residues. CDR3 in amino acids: CASSPGGGVYGYTF. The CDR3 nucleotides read TGCGCCAGCAGCCCCGGCGGGGGAGTCTATGGCTACACCTTC.

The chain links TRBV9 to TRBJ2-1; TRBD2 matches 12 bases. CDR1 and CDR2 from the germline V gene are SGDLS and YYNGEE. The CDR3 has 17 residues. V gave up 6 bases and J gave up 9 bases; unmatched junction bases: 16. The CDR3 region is CASTLGITTSGSGEQFF. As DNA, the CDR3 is TGTGCCAGCACCCTAGGGATCACGACTAGCGGGAGTGGTGAGCAGTTCTTC.

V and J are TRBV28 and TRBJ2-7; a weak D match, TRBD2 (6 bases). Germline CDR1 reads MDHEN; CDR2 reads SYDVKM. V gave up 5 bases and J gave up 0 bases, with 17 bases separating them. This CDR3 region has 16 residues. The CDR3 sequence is CASSPPGGSASYEQYF. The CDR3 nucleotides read TGTGCCAGCAGTCCTCCTGGAGGGAGTGCCTCCTACGAGCAGTACTTC.

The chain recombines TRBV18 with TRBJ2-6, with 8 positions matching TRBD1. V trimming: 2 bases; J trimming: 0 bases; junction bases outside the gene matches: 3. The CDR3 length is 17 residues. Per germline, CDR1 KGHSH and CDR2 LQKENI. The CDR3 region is CASSPTGGSSGANVLTF. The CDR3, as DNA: TGTGCCAGCTCACCAACAGGGGGGTCCTCTGGGGCCAACGTCCTGACTTTC.

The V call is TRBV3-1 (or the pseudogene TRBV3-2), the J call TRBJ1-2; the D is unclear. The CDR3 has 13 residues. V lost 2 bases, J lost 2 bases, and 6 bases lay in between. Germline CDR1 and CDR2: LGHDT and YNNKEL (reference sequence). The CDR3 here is CASSQSQNYGYTF. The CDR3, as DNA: TGTGCCAGCAGCCAATCCCAGAACTATGGCTACACCTTC.

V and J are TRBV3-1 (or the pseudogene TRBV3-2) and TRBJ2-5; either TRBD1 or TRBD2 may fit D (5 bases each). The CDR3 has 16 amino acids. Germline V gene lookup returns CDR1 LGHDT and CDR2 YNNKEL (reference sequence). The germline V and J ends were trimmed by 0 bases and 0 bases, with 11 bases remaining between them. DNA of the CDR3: TGTGCCAGCAGCCAAGAAGGGACGGGGTACCAAGAGACCCAGTACTTC. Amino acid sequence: CASSQEGTGYQETQYF.

In DNA, the CDR3 is TGCAGCGTTGGGGACGGTCGGTATGGCTACACCTTC. Encoded protein: CSVGDGRYGYTF. V is TRBV29-1 and J is TRBJ1-2; possibly TRBD1 for D (5 bases). CDR1 SQVTM and CDR2 ANQGSEA come from the germline V gene. The CDR3 extends over 12 amino acids. V dropped 4 bases and J dropped 5 bases, with 11 bases sitting between them.

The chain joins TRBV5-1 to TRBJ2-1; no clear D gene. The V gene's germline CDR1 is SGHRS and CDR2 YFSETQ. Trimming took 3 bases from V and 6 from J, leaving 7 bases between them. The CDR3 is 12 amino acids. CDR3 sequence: CASSSGFNEQFF. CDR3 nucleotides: TGCGCCAGCAGCTCCGGGTTCAATGAGCAGTTCTTC.

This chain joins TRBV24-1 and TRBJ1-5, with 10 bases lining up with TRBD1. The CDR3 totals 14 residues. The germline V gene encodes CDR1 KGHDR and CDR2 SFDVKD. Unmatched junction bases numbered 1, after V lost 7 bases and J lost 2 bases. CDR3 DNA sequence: TGTGCCACCAGAGGGACAGGGGGCAATCAGCCCCAGCATTTT. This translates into CATRGTGGNQPQHF.

CDR3 region: CATSDWGTGILAETQYF. In DNA, the CDR3 is TGTGCCACCAGTGATTGGGGGACAGGGATTCTCGCGGAGACCCAGTACTTC. This chain links TRBV24-1 with TRBJ2-5; 9 nucleotides match TRBD1. Germline loops: CDR1 KGHDR, CDR2 SFDVKD. V shed 2 bases and J 5 bases; nucleotides not matched to a gene: 11. The CDR3 covers 17 residues.

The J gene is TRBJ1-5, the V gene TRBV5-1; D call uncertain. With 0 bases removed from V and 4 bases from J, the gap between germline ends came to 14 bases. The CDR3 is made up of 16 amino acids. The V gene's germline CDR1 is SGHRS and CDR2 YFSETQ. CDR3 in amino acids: CASSLGGGLGNQPQHF. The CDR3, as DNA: TGCGCCAGCAGCTTGGGTGGAGGGCTAGGGAATCAGCCCCAGCATTTT.

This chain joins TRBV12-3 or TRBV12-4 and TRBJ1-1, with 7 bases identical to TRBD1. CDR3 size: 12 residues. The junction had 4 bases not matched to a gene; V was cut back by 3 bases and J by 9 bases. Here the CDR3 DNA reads TGTGCCAGCAGTTTGGGACAGAGGAAAGCTTTCTTT. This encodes CASSLGQRKAFF.

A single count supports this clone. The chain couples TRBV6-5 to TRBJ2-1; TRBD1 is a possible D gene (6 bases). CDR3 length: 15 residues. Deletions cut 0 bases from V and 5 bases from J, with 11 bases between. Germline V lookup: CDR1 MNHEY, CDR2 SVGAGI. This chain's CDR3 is CASSYSMGADNEQFF. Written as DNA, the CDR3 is TGTGCCAGCAGTTACTCTATGGGGGCCGACAATGAGCAGTTCTTC.

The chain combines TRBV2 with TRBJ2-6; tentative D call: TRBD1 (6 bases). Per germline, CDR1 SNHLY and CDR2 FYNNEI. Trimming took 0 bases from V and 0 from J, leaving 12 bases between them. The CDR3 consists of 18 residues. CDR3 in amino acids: CASSEAPDRSSGANVLTF. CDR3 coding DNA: TGTGCCAGCAGTGAAGCACCGGACAGAAGCTCTGGGGCCAACGTCCTGACTTTC.

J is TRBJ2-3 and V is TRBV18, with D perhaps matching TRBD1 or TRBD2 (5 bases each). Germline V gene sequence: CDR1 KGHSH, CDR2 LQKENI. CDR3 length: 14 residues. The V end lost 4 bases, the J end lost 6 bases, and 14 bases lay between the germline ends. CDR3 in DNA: TGTGCCAGCTCACAGGGGACCTGGGGGGATACGCAGTATTTT. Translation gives CASSQGTWGDTQYF.

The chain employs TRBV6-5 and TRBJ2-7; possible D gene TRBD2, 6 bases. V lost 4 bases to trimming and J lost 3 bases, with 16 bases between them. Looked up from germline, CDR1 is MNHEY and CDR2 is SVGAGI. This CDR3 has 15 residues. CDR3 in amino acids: CASSLAHGSGYEQYF. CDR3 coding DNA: TGTGCCAGCAGTTTAGCACACGGGAGTGGCTACGAGCAGTACTTC.

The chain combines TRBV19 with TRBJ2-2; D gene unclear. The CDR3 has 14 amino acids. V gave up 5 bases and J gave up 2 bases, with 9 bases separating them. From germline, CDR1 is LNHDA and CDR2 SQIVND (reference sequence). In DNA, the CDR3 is TGTGCCAGTAGTTTGGACGGAAACACCGGGGAGCTGTTTTTT. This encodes CASSLDGNTGELFF. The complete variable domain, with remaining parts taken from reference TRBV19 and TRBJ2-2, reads DGGITQSPKYLFRKEGQNVTLSCEQNLNHDAMYWYRQDPGQGLRLIYYSQIVNDFQKGDIAEGYSVSREKKESFPLTVTSAQKNPTAFYLCASSLDGNTGELFFGEGSRLTVL.